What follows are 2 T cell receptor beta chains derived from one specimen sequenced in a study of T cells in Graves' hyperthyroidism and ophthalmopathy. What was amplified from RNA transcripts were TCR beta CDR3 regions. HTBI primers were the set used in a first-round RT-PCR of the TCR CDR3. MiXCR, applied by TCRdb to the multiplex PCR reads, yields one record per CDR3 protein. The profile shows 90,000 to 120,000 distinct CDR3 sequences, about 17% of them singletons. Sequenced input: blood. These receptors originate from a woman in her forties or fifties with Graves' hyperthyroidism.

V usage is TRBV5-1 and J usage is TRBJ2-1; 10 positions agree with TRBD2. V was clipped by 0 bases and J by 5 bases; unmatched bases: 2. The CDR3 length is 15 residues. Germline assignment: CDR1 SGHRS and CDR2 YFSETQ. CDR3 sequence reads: CASSLELAGNNEQFF. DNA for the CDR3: TGCGCCAGCAGCTTGGAACTAGCGGGAAACAATGAGCAGTTCTTC.

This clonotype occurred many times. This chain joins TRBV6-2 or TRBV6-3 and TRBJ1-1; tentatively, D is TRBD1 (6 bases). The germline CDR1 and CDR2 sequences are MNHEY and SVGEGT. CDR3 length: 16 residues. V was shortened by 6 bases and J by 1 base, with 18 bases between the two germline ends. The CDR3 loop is CASSSGTGTKNTEAFF. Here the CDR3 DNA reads TGTGCCAGCAGCTCTGGAACCGGGACAAAGAACACTGAAGCTTTCTTT.